This entry lists 30 T cell receptor beta chains sequenced from one sample in a study of T cell changes during pregnancy in multiple sclerosis. Clones were sequenced by immunoSEQ multiplex PCR, and TCRdb holds only the in-frame ones, with some missing. Of 36,000 or so clones detected, approximately 90% appear once; the ten largest clones hold around 11%. The source was CD8+ T cells from peripheral blood mononuclear cells, collected in the third trimester of pregnancy. Receptors originate from a female donor with multiple sclerosis, enrolled in a pregnancy study.

This clone came up once. The J gene is TRBJ1-1, the V gene TRBV19, with a possible D match to TRBD1 (6 bases). The germline V gene encodes CDR1 LNHDA and CDR2 SQIVND (reference sequence). The CDR3 runs 16 residues. The V gene lost 7 bases and the J gene lost 1 base, with 19 bases spanning the gap. CDR3 coding DNA: TGTGCCAGTATCCACAGCCCCACAGGGTCGAACACTGAAGCTTTCTTT. It yields the protein CASIHSPTGSNTEAFF.

The chain recombines TRBV18 with TRBJ2-3; D unclear. V shed 3 bases and J shed 2 bases, with 15 bases lying between them. Looked up from germline, CDR1 is KGHSH and CDR2 is LQKENI. This CDR3 comprises 16 residues. The DNA of the CDR3 is TGTGCCAGCTCACCCCCGCCGGGTAGCATCACAGATACGCAGTATTTT. Translated: CASSPPPGSITDTQYF.

The chain links TRBV10-3 to TRBJ2-7; no reliable D call. Germline CDR1 is ENHRY and CDR2 is SYGVKD. The CDR3 spans 13 residues. V gave up 0 bases and J gave up 5 bases, with 8 bases separating them. CDR3 amino acids: CAISESRSHEQYF. The CDR3 DNA reads as TGTGCCATCAGTGAGTCGAGATCCCACGAGCAGTACTTC.

The chain combines TRBV15 with TRBJ2-5; TRBD1 might be the D (6 bases). The CDR3 sequence is 14 residues long. Germline assignment: CDR1 LNHNV and CDR2 YYDKDF (reference sequence). V was cut by 1 base and J by 5 bases, with 11 bases left in between. The CDR3 here is CATSRGTGTETQYF. In nucleotides, the CDR3 is TGTGCCACCAGCAGAGGAACAGGGACGGAGACCCAGTACTTC.

V is TRBV4-3 and J is TRBJ2-7, with D possibly being TRBD1 (5 bases). The CDR3 extends over 14 amino acids. The ends were cut back, 0 bases at V and 1 base at J, with 7 bases in the middle. CDR1 is LGHNA, CDR2 YSLEER, per germline. This chain's CDR3 is CASSQDKGSYEQYF. The CDR3 nucleotides are TGCGCCAGCAGCCAAGACAAGGGGTCCTACGAGCAGTACTTC.

CDR3 residues: CASSLGLTEAFF. The DNA for the CDR3 is TGTGCCAGCAGCTTAGGCCTCACTGAAGCTTTCTTT. The V and J genes are TRBV13 and TRBJ1-1, with D unresolved. V was pared by 0 bases and J by 4 bases, with 3 bases between. The CDR3 is 12 residues long. Germline V gene sequence: CDR1 PRHDT, CDR2 FYEKMQ (reference sequence).

The chain has TRBV2 and TRBJ1-1, with D possibly matching TRBD1 (6 bases). Trimming shortened V by 6 bases and J by 6 bases, and 14 bases separated the two germline ends. Germline CDR1 reads SNHLY; CDR2 reads FYNNEI. The CDR3 contains 13 residues. The CDR3, as DNA: TGTGCCAGCAGCGCTACAGGGAGTGCTGAAGCTTTCTTT. Residues: CASSATGSAEAFF.

V is TRBV5-1 and J is TRBJ2-1; 11 bases are shared with TRBD2. Germline assignment: CDR1 SGHRS and CDR2 YFSETQ. Losses at the gene ends were 2 bases for V and 7 bases for J; bases not matched to a gene: 14. The CDR3 totals 18 residues. The CDR3 loop reads CASSFGLAGREGWNEQFF. The CDR3 DNA is TGCGCCAGCAGCTTTGGACTAGCGGGCCGAGAGGGTTGGAATGAGCAGTTCTTC.

This clone was counted once. The chain recombines TRBV4-3 with TRBJ1-1, with a weak D call TRBD1 (6 bases). The germline V and J ends were trimmed by 0 bases and 8 bases, with 28 bases remaining between them. This CDR3 is 19 amino acids long. Germline lookup yields CDR1 LGHNA and CDR2 YSLEER. DNA for the CDR3: TGCGCCAGCAGCCAAGATGATCCTAGAGGCGGCCGGGGCGGGGGCGAAGCTTTCTTT. Protein: CASSQDDPRGGRGGGEAFF.

This chain links TRBV13 with TRBJ1-1; D perhaps matches TRBD1 (5 bases). Germline CDR1 and CDR2: PRHDT and FYEKMQ (reference sequence). The CDR3 covers 13 residues. Trimming shortened V by 0 bases and J by 5 bases, and 7 bases separated the two germline ends. The CDR3 loop reads CASSLGGRTEAFF. In DNA form, the CDR3 reads TGTGCCAGCAGCTTAGGGGGGCGGACTGAAGCTTTCTTT.

This sequence joins TRBV4-3 and TRBJ2-7, with 7 bases lining up with TRBD2. Germline assignment: CDR1 LGHNA and CDR2 YSLEER. Unmatched junction bases numbered 8, after V lost 4 bases and J lost 2 bases. The CDR3 has 15 amino acids. The CDR3 loop reads CASSLRPGTTYEQYF. CDR3 nucleotide sequence: TGCGCCAGCAGCCTCCGCCCCGGGACTACCTACGAGCAGTACTTC.

The chain recombines TRBV7-6 with TRBJ2-7, with D perhaps TRBD1 (6 bases). Between the trimmed V and J ends, which lost 5 bases and 3 bases, there was a span of 14 bases. The CDR3 is 14 residues long. The germline CDR1 and CDR2 sequences are SGHVS and FNYEAQ. In nucleotides, the CDR3 is TGTGCCAGCAGCGAGATAGGGGGAAGCTACGAGCAGTACTTC. Translated: CASSEIGGSYEQYF.

This chain uses TRBV19 with TRBJ1-1, with 9 bases lining up with TRBD1. The CDR3 contains 13 residues. Germline V gene lookup returns CDR1 LNHDA and CDR2 SQIVND (reference sequence). Losses at the gene ends were 8 bases for V and 5 bases for J; bases not matched to a gene: 6. The CDR3 sequence is CASGSTGGTEAFF. The CDR3 DNA follows: TGTGCCAGTGGTTCGACAGGGGGTACTGAAGCTTTCTTT.

V usage is TRBV4-1 and J usage is TRBJ1-1; 11 bases are a match to TRBD1. CDR1 is MGHRA, CDR2 YSYEKL, per germline. The CDR3 runs 15 residues. Trimming took 5 bases from V and 3 from J; bases not matched to a gene: 5. This CDR3 reads CASSNRDRGDTEAFF. CDR3 bases: TGCGCCAGCAGCAACCGGGACAGGGGGGACACTGAAGCTTTCTTT.

V usage is TRBV7-9 and J usage is TRBJ2-7; 7 bases map to TRBD1. This CDR3 has 17 residues. Germline V gene data show CDR1 as SEHNR and CDR2 as FQNEAQ (reference sequence). The junction had 14 bases not matched to a gene; V was cut back by 2 bases and J by 4 bases. Here the CDR3 reads CASSLRFGPTGRYEQYF. The CDR3, as DNA: TGTGCCAGCAGCTTACGCTTTGGGCCGACAGGGCGTTACGAGCAGTACTTC. The variable domain in full, completed from reference TRBV7-9 and TRBJ2-7, reads DTGVSQNPRHKITKRGQNVTFRCDPISEHNRLYWYRQTLGQGPEFLTYFQNEAQLEKSRLLSDRFSAERPKGSFSTLEIQRTEQGDSAMYLCASSLRFGPTGRYEQYFGPGTRLTVT.

The chain combines TRBV12-5 with TRBJ2-1; D ambiguous. V was clipped by 0 bases and J by 6 bases, with 12 bases between them. There are 15 residues in the CDR3. Germline V gene sequence: CDR1 LGHNT, CDR2 FRNRAP. The CDR3 region has the DNA TGTGCTAGTGGTTTGGTACAGAACAATCTCAATGAGCAGTTCTTC. Its translation is CASGLVQNNLNEQFF.

The chain uses TRBV9 and TRBJ2-5; 15 nucleotides align to TRBD2. CDR1 is SGDLS, CDR2 YYNGEE, per germline. Trimming took 2 bases from V and 5 from J; bases not matched to a gene: 10. The CDR3 contains 18 residues. CDR3 sequence (DNA): TGTGCCAGCAGCGTCAGCCGGGGGACTAGCGGGAGGCGGGAGACCCAGTACTTC. Translated: CASSVSRGTSGRRETQYF.

The chain has TRBV5-1 and TRBJ2-5, with D perhaps TRBD1 (5 bases). Trimming took 2 bases from V and 2 from J, leaving 10 bases between them. The CDR3 is 14 residues long. Germline V gene sequence: CDR1 SGHRS, CDR2 YFSETQ. CDR3 sequence reads: CASSFEGAQETQYF. CDR3 in DNA: TGCGCCAGCAGCTTCGAAGGGGCACAAGAGACCCAGTACTTC.

To note about this clone: Since the CDR3 does not end with the conserved phenylalanine or tryptophan, this likely comes from a read error. The limits of the CDR3 on the DNA are not certain, so only TCRdb's listed CDR3 is given. This chain joins TRBV18 and TRBJ1-2; the DNA was not used to check the table's D call, TRBD1. Both ends counted, the CDR3 spans 14 residues. In germline, CDR1 is KGHSH, CDR2 LQKENI. This CDR3 is CASSRDRVRVWLHL.

This clone was observed a single time. The J gene is TRBJ2-3, the V gene TRBV27, with 7 bases fitting TRBD1. CDR3 size: 19 residues. The J segment lost 0 bases and the V segment lost 5 bases, leaving 17 bases of the junction unmatched. The germline CDR1 and CDR2 sequences are MNHEY and SMNVEV (reference sequence). CDR3 residues: CASSLSIIEGAASTDTQYF. DNA of the CDR3: TGTGCCAGCAGTCTTTCAATTATTGAGGGGGCGGCTAGCACAGATACGCAGTATTTT.

The CDR3 region has the DNA TGCAGCGTTGAAGACTGGGACAGGCTAAGCACAGATACGCAGTATTTT. Translation gives CSVEDWDRLSTDTQYF. This chain links TRBV29-1 with TRBJ2-3; 8 bases align to TRBD1. Germline CDR1 SQVTM, CDR2 ANQGSEA. The CDR3 extends over 16 amino acids. V dropped 0 bases and J dropped 0; count of bases not matched to a gene: 5.

CDR3 sequence (DNA): TGTGCCAGCAGCTTCAAAACAGGGGGCGCTGGCTACACCTTC. It codes for CASSFKTGGAGYTF. The chain carries TRBV11-3 and TRBJ1-2, with TRBD1 identical over 9 bases. This CDR3 has 14 residues. The germline V gene has CDR1 SGHNT and CDR2 YENEEA. With V trimmed by 3 bases and J by 7 bases, 6 bases remained unmatched.

The chain employs TRBV6-5 and TRBJ1-1; 7 nucleotides line up with TRBD1. The CDR3 is made up of 14 amino acids. Germline V CDR1 and CDR2: MNHEY, SVGAGI. V shed 0 bases and J 8 bases; nucleotides not matched to a gene: 6. The CDR3 reads CASSYSKGGREAFF. The CDR3 nucleotides read TGTGCCAGCAGTTACTCTAAAGGGGGCAGGGAAGCTTTCTTT.

The rearrangement uses TRBV7-6 and TRBJ2-2; D remains ambiguous. This CDR3 region has 13 residues. CDR1 and CDR2 from the germline V gene are SGHVS and FNYEAQ. V was cut by 5 bases and J by 4 bases, with 8 bases left in between. CDR3 in amino acids: CASSRSSTGELFF. DNA for the CDR3: TGTGCCAGCAGCCGCAGTTCCACCGGGGAGCTGTTTTTT.

The chain joins TRBV2 to TRBJ1-3; D perhaps matches TRBD1 (5 bases). The length of the CDR3 is 15 residues. Germline V lookup: CDR1 SNHLY, CDR2 FYNNEI. V gave up 6 bases and J gave up 2 bases, with 14 bases separating them. CDR3 DNA: TGTGCCAGCAGAAACAGGATTCGGCCTGGAAACACCATATATTTT. Amino acid sequence: CASRNRIRPGNTIYF.

This clone is a singleton in its sample. The rearrangement uses TRBV6-1 and TRBJ2-1; 8 bases are a match to TRBD2. The V and J ends lost 2 bases and 0 bases, in that order; junction bases with no gene match: 3. CDR1 and CDR2 (germline): MNHNS, SASEGT. The CDR3 has 16 residues. In DNA, the CDR3 is TGTGCCAGCAGTGAACGGGGGGGAAGCTCCTACAATGAGCAGTTCTTC. Protein product: CASSERGGSSYNEQFF.

The V gene is TRBV6-1, the J gene TRBJ1-2, with TRBD1 as a possible D gene (6 bases). CDR3 length: 15 amino acids. The V end lost 2 bases, the J end lost 4 bases, and 14 bases lay between the germline ends. Germline values: CDR1 MNHNS, CDR2 SASEGT. In nucleotides, the CDR3 is TGTGCCAGCAGTGAATTCCGGACAGCGCTCTATGGCTACACCTTC. Translating it yields CASSEFRTALYGYTF.

This chain connects TRBV4-3 to TRBJ1-1, with 7 nucleotides matching TRBD1. The CDR3 runs 15 residues. J was trimmed by 5 bases and V by 1 base; bases with no gene match: 7. CDR1 LGHNA and CDR2 YSLEER come from the germline V gene. CDR3: CASSQVHRGSTEAFF. Here the CDR3 DNA reads TGCGCCAGCAGCCAAGTGCACAGGGGATCTACTGAAGCTTTCTTT.

This clone was observed once. The chain joins TRBV19 to TRBJ2-1; 9 positions agree with TRBD1. This CDR3 has 17 amino acids. CDR1 and CDR2 from the germline V gene are LNHDA and SQIVND (reference sequence). V lost 1 base, J lost 4 bases, and 8 bases stayed unmatched. CDR3 region: CASSIGGTGGAYNEQFF. CDR3 nucleotides: TGTGCCAGTAGTATAGGGGGTACAGGGGGCGCGTACAATGAGCAGTTCTTC.

On this clone itself: The junction departs from the called germline gene at one end, perhaps through a read error. The gene calls are TRBV4-1 and TRBJ1-5; 8 bases are shared with TRBD1. The CDR3 is made up of 18 amino acids. Germline assignment: CDR1 MGHRA and CDR2 YSYEKL. DNA for the CDR3: TGCGCCAGCAGTCAAGGTCTTTGGGACAGGTCTTATTATCAGCCCCAGCATTTT. Its protein is CASSQGLWDRSYYQPQHF.